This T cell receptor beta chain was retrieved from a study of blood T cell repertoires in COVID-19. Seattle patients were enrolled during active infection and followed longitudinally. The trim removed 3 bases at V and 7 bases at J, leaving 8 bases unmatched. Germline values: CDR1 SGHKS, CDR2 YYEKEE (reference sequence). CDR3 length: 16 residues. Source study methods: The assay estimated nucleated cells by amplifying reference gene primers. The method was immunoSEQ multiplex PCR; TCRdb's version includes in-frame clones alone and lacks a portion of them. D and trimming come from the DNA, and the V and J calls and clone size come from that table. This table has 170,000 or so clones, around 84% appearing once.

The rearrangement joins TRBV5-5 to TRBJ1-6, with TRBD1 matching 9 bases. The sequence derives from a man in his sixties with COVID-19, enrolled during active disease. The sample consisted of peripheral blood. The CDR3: CASSWNRDRVNSPLHF. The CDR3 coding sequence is TGTGCCAGCAGCTGGAACCGGGACAGGGTGAATTCACCCCTCCACTTT.